The rows below give T cell receptor beta chains drawn from one sample of a study of T cell repertoires in cytomegalovirus infection. TCRdb fed the reads into MiXCR, producing one record per CDR3 protein. The table shows approximately 500,000 distinct CDR3 sequences, with 16% occurring only once. Specimen: CD8+ T cells from PBMCs. The receptor source for this set is a human donor in good health (CMV status not recorded). Some clones in this sample may be carry-over from other donors' samples. Both conserved end residues are part of each CDR3. D genes are given only for firm matches. Where a row states a size, it is once, few, many or the class of an expanded clone; other rows omit it.

d_gene | abundance | j_gene | v_gene | CDR3nt | CDR3aa
- | - | TRBJ2-7 | TRBV27 | TGTGCCAGCAGAGTTATCGGGACGGTAACCTACGAGCAGTACTTC | CASRVIGTVTYEQYF
- | - | TRBJ2-5 | TRBV20-1 | TGCAGTGCTGGCCCCAGGGAGGAAGAGACCCAGTACTTC | CSAGPREEETQYF
- | once | TRBJ2-1 | TRBV7-3 | TGTGCCAGCAGCTTAAACGTGAACAGGGTGCCGTTCTTC | CASSLNVNRVPFF
TRBD2 | - | TRBJ2-3 | TRBV5-1 | TGCGCCAGCAGCTTACCGGGACTAGCGGGAGGTCCGGATACGCAGTATTTT | CASSLPGLAGGPDTQYF
- | many | TRBJ1-1 | TRBV7-9 | TGTGCCAGCAGCCCAAAAACAACAAAGAACACTGAAGCTTTCTTT | CASSPKTTKNTEAFF
TRBD2 | many | TRBJ2-1 | TRBV27 | TGTGCCAGCAGTTTATCGACACTAGCGCCTACTAAATACAATGAGCAGTTCTTC | CASSLSTLAPTKYNEQFF
- | - | TRBJ1-1 | TRBV6-5 | TGTGCCAGCAGCTTCCTAGGGCGGGGTGGGACTGAAGCTTTCTTT | CASSFLGRGGTEAFF
TRBD2 | - | TRBJ2-5 | TRBV5-6 | TGTGCCAGCAGCTTGATGCTAGCGGGAAAAGAGACCCAGTACTTC | CASSLMLAGKETQYF
- | - | TRBJ2-3 | TRBV19 | TGTGCCAGTAGTATAGCAGGGACATCGGATACGCAGTATTTT | CASSIAGTSDTQYF
- | - | TRBJ2-1 | TRBV6-6 | TGTGCCAGCACTCCCTTCTCCTACAATGAGCAGTTCTTC | CASTPFSYNEQFF
- | many | TRBJ2-7 | TRBV7-8 | TGTGCCAGCAGCCCAGAGCGGGCGCGTTTCCCCTACGAGCAGTACTTC | CASSPERARFPYEQYF
- | - | TRBJ1-1 | TRBV9 | TGTGCCAGCAGCGTAGCAGTCCACACTGAAGCTTTCTTT | CASSVAVHTEAFF
TRBD1 | once | TRBJ1-2 | TRBV6-5 | TGTGGCAGCAGTTACTCGATCAGGGGGGACGGCTACACCTTC | CGSSYSIRGDGYTF
TRBD2 | - | TRBJ2-3 | TRBV28 | TGTGCCAGCAGTTTACCCGGGACTAGCGTGACAGATACGCAGTATTTT | CASSLPGTSVTDTQYF
- | many | TRBJ1-1 | TRBV2 | TGTGCCAGCAGTTTCCCCCAGGGCAAGAACACTGAAGCTTTCTTT | CASSFPQGKNTEAFF
- | - | TRBJ2-7 | TRBV19 | TGTGCCAGTAGTATTGGTATGGGATCCTACGAGCAGTACTTC | CASSIGMGSYEQYF
TRBD2 | many | TRBJ2-2 | TRBV11-1 | TGTGCCAGCAGCCCCGGACTAGCGGGAGCTGAGAGTTTCACCGGGGAGCTGTTTTTT | CASSPGLAGAESFTGELFF
- | - | TRBJ2-4 | TRBV5-1 | TGCGCCAGCAGCTCAGCAGGGTCCTCAGCCAAAAACATTCAGTACTTC | CASSSAGSSAKNIQYF
- | - | TRBJ1-4 | TRBV7-9 | TGTGCCAGCAGCTTAGGACCGACAAGGCAGGGAGGGGAAAAACTGTTTTTT | CASSLGPTRQGGEKLFF
TRBD2 | few | TRBJ2-1 | TRBV3-1 | TGTGCCAGCAGCCCCAGAGCGGGGTACAATGAGCAGTTCTTC | CASSPRAGYNEQFF
TRBD2 | many | TRBJ2-5 | TRBV11-1 | TGTGCCAGCAGCACCGGCACAGCGGGGGGGATGGAGACCCAGTACTTC | CASSTGTAGGMETQYF
TRBD2 | - | TRBJ2-7 | TRBV19 | TGTGCCAGTAGCCCTAGCGGGAGGACTCTCTACGAGCAGTACTTC | CASSPSGRTLYEQYF
- | many | TRBJ1-6 | TRBV7-6 | TGTGCCAGCAGCTTAAGGATTGGGGGTCAGGGTAATTCACCCCTCCACTTT | CASSLRIGGQGNSPLHF
- | many | TRBJ2-7 | TRBV10-3 | TGTGCCATCAGTGCCGCAGGATTCCCCTACGAGCAGTACTTC | CAISAAGFPYEQYF
- | many | TRBJ2-2 | TRBV7-9 | TGTGCCAGCAGCTTGAGAGAGTCCACCGGGGAGCTGTTTTTT | CASSLRESTGELFF
- | many | TRBJ2-5 | TRBV4-2 | TGTGCCAGCAGTCGAACCTACGGGACACCGCAAGAGACCCAGTACTTC | CASSRTYGTPQETQYF
TRBD1 | many | TRBJ2-7 | TRBV28 | TGTGCATCATGGGGACAGGAGGCCGAGCAGTACTTC | CASWGQEAEQYF
- | few | TRBJ2-1 | TRBV28 | TGTGCCAGCAGCCGGCAGCTTGGCTATAACAATGAGCAGTTCTTC | CASSRQLGYNNEQFF
TRBD2 | many | TRBJ2-5 | TRBV11-2 | TGTGCCAGCAGCTCCTTTTACGGGGGGGTCGAAGAGACCCAGTACTTC | CASSSFYGGVEETQYF
- | many | TRBJ1-1 | TRBV7-6 | TGTGCCAGCAGCTTAAACAGAGGGGCAGGGACTGAAGCTTTCTTT | CASSLNRGAGTEAFF
- | - | TRBJ1-1 | TRBV20-1 | TGCAGTGCTTGGGACGGCTTGAACACTGAAGCTTTCTTT | CSAWDGLNTEAFF
TRBD2 | many | TRBJ2-2 | TRBV19 | TGTGCCAGCGGGCGGGAGCCCGGGGAGCTGTTTTTT | CASGREPGELFF
TRBD2 | - | TRBJ2-1 | TRBV30 | TGTGCCTGGATAGGGACTAGCGCCTACAATGAGCAGTTCTTC | CAWIGTSAYNEQFF
- | few | TRBJ1-5 | TRBV30 | TGTGCCTGGTCCCCCTACAGGCACAATCAGCCCCAGCATTTT | CAWSPYRHNQPQHF
- | many | TRBJ2-7 | TRBV7-8 | TGTGCCAGCAGCTTAGCGGAGACAGACTACGAGCAGTACTTC | CASSLAETDYEQYF
- | many | TRBJ1-1 | TRBV11-2 | TGTGCCAGCAGCTTCGGAGGGGGAGAGAACACTGAAGCTTTCTTT | CASSFGGGENTEAFF
- | few | TRBJ2-1 | TRBV27 | TGTGCCAGCAGTTTAGGCAGGGTAGGCAATGAGCAGTTCTTC | CASSLGRVGNEQFF
- | - | TRBJ1-5 | TRBV29-1 | TGCAGCGCTCGGACTTGGGGGCAGCCCCAGCATTTT | CSARTWGQPQHF
- | few | TRBJ2-7 | TRBV14 | TGTGCCAGCAGCCAAGACCCCTACCGAGAGGGTACGGACTACGAGCAGTACTTC | CASSQDPYREGTDYEQYF
- | few | TRBJ2-7 | TRBV7-9 | TGTGCCAGCAGCTCGGATCGGGGCAGCGAGCAGTACTTC | CASSSDRGSEQYF
- | - | TRBJ1-2 | TRBV13 | TGTGCCAGCAGCTTGAACCGGGGGGGCTCCATTTATGGCTACACCTTC | CASSLNRGGSIYGYTF
- | few | TRBJ1-1 | TRBV6-5 | TGTGCCACCCAGACAGGAAACACTGAAGCTTTCTTT | CATQTGNTEAFF
- | - | TRBJ2-1 | TRBV6-5 | TGTGCCAGCAGGGGGGACGACAATGAGCAGTTCTTC | CASRGDDNEQFF
TRBD2 | many | TRBJ2-3 | TRBV7-3 | TGTGCCAGCAGCTTAGCGGGTCGGCTAGCGGGAGGGTCAGATACGCAGTATTTT | CASSLAGRLAGGSDTQYF
TRBD2 | many | TRBJ2-5 | TRBV7-2 | TGTGCCAGCAGCTTACTTACCAAGCGGGGGGGCCGGGAGACCCAGTACTTC | CASSLLTKRGGRETQYF
- | - | TRBJ2-2 | TRBV20-1 | TGCAGTGCTAGAGATCGGATTTTTGGGGGGAACACCGGGGAGCTGTTTTTT | CSARDRIFGGNTGELFF
TRBD1 | many | TRBJ1-4 | TRBV6-5 | TGTGCCAGCAGTTACATACAGGGGGAAAAACTGTTTTTT | CASSYIQGEKLFF
TRBD2 | many | TRBJ2-1 | TRBV6-1 | TGTGCCAGCAGTGTCCTAGGACTAGCGGGAGCGACCAATGAGCAGTTCTTC | CASSVLGLAGATNEQFF
- | many | TRBJ2-7 | TRBV9 | TGTGCCAGCAGCGGTTCCGGGATGTACTACGAGCAGTACTTC | CASSGSGMYYEQYF
- | many | TRBJ2-5 | TRBV7-9 | TGTGCCAGCAGCTCAGGACTGCTCCAAGAGACCCAGTACTTC | CASSSGLLQETQYF
TRBD2 | many | TRBJ2-3 | TRBV6-9 | TGTGCCAGCAGTGCTCCTAGCGGGCCATCAACAGATACGCAGTATTTT | CASSAPSGPSTDTQYF
TRBD1 | - | TRBJ2-2 | TRBV28 | TGTGCCAGCAGTCCCGGGACAGGGGTTTCGAACACCGGGGAGCTGTTTTTT | CASSPGTGVSNTGELFF